This paragraph covers one TCR beta chain sequence. This record belongs to a study of T cell changes during pregnancy in multiple sclerosis. Clones were read by immunoSEQ multiplex PCR, and TCRdb kept only the in-frame ones, dropping some. The sample shows around 30,000 clones, roughly 91% of them seen only once. Germline CDR1 MDHEN, CDR2 SYDVKM. This CDR3 spans 16 amino acids. With 2 bases clipped from V and 3 bases from J, the junction kept 9 bases outside the gene matches. The receptor's source is a female donor with multiple sclerosis, enrolled in a pregnancy study. The material was CD4+ T cells from peripheral blood mononuclear cells, obtained after pregnancy. The rearrangement links TRBV28 to TRBJ2-7; 8 bases are shared with TRBD1. For the CDR3, the DNA is TGTGCCAGCAGTTTAGGCGGGACAGGCGGGAACTACGAGCAGTACTTC. Its protein is CASSLGGTGGNYEQYF.